The text below deals with one TCR beta chain. This clone has just a few counts. The antigen it binds to is not known. Within one base of it there is no much larger clone, and no base qualities were kept. The data were taken from a study of cytomegalovirus exposure and HLA in healthy donors (dated by TCRdb to 2016 to 2017). About the study as a whole: According to an earlier analysis of around 600 of the donors, about 179 million T cells yielded 117 million unique TCR beta sequences and 276 Gb of sequence data. Donor age, sex, ethnicity and CMV serostatus were compiled together with the repertoire data. To decide whether each TCR beta V gene segment behaved as functional or pseudogenic, an earlier analysis of some 540 of the donors relied on high-throughput TCR beta sequencing. The study aimed to test whether cataloging public T cell receptors could reveal signatures of past pathogen exposure. Every discovery cohort repertoire had been produced on one sequencing platform. High-throughput TCR immunosequencing, statistical association of individual TCRs with disease status, and machine learning were combined to predict cytomegalovirus infection status. HLA typing covered class I and class II loci at four-digit resolution. Across 300 to 400 genotyped donors of the cohort, an average of 235,054 unique TCR beta nucleotide sequences per donor were sequenced, and 15% to 20% of those sequences were non-productive. An early release covering some 640 HLA-typed donors comprised about 320 gigabases of sequencing data and some 79 million unique TCR sequences. Rather than using new phenotypic data, the later analysis identified candidate immune exposures from TCR beta sequences and from how often those sequences occurred across donors. Typing coverage differed by locus: A, B, C, DRB1 and DQB1 were typed in roughly 629-640 donors, DQA1 in 500 to 550, DPA1 in over 600, and DPB1 in 472. Four to six DR-DQ haplotypes were handled as single units for association and clustering, since linkage in the cohort was strong. The T cell repertoires of 666 subjects were profiled by immunosequencing and related to cytomegalovirus serostatus. A later genetic analysis used genome-wide SNP genotypes for about three fifths of the 666 donors, treating that subset as a discovery cohort. Of the 300 to 500 genotyped donors, more than 75% were placed in the genetic ancestry cluster associated with self-reported Caucasian donors. A separate validation cohort of roughly 130 different subjects was used in addition to the 666-subject first cohort. A later analysis re-analyzed previously published TCR beta repertoires from 500 to 700 donors and added high-resolution HLA genotyping to study TCR occurrence patterns.

The investigation overall reported the following: The study listed 150 to 200 TCR beta chains as associated with cytomegalovirus. Specific HLA alleles were associated with over 15,000 TCR beta sequences at a false discovery rate of 0.05 in a later analysis. Correlated functional status among segregating V segments might be attributable to linkage disequilibrium, but an unknown experimental factor could not be ruled out. Compared with the approximately 710-donor mean, donors in an Asian-associated ancestry cluster had fewer N-insertions in productive TCRs, according to a later genetic analysis. An association between a missense DCLRE1C variant and V-gene and J-gene trimming of TCR beta chains was found in a later genetic analysis and replicated in an independent cohort. The authors suggested that the approach could potentially be extended to other disease states and immunological phenotypes. A further reported finding was that TCR beta sequences accurately predicted the HLA-A and HLA-B alleles for most subjects in the first cohort. Seventeen rarely observed V segments, including chromosome 9 orphons, were excluded from the earlier analysis of a few hundred of the donors because counts were too low. A group of highly shared sequence variants was considered likely to be a technical artifact of the sequencing pipeline. In vitro tests confirmed that a few of the cytomegalovirus-associated TCR beta chains recognize cytomegalovirus antigens. Only TCR beta chains were sequenced in this cohort, and the absence of alpha or paired-chain data limited detectable features. Because HLA typing was missing for some donors at each locus, association tests included only the typed subset. Sequencing depth was assumed to be roughly uniform across donors in the presence/absence analyses, though that assumption may not hold. In a later analysis, HLA-associated TCR beta chains showed more clonal expansion and lower generation probabilities than non-associated chains that were equally common. Across donors, most TCR sequences were observed very rarely, whereas some public TCRs were present in many individuals. Some IMGT-functional V segments, including TRBV6-2 and TRBV6-3, could not be distinguished by the 87-base-pair reads and were therefore excluded. The classifier was reported to diagnose cytomegalovirus status with high specificity and sensitivity in both the original cohort and the validation cohort. A later analysis found that most CMV-associated TCR beta chains appeared HLA-restricted, with HLA associations seemingly driven largely by CMV exposure. When HLA alleles, especially DR and DQ, strongly co-occurred, TCR associations were difficult to assign to individual alleles. According to a later analysis, TCR association rates differed among HLA loci, with DRB1 alleles showing the most associated TCRs and HLA-C alleles showing the fewest. For the cohort, immune exposure information was limited to CMV serostatus. A later analysis reported that several top co-occurrence clusters appeared linked to parvovirus B19, influenza, CMV and Epstein-Barr virus. An earlier analysis of approximately 590 of the donors showed that most TCR beta V segments appeared in productive rearrangements either about 90% or about 30% of the time, which broadly matched IMGT annotations.

The cohort was made up of 666 healthy bone marrow donors. At the time of sampling, all cohort members were nominally healthy, though unrecorded immune exposures were likely present. The donor was CMV seronegative and belonged to the group of over 350 seronegative cohort members. A peripheral blood sample was provided by each donor, and peripheral blood mononuclear cells were used for TCR beta sequencing. Genomic DNA was extracted from the blood cell samples with the Qiagen DNeasy Blood Extraction Kit. Library creation used the immunoSEQ multiplex PCR assay. The multiplex PCR relied on a mix of 60 forward primers for TCR Vbeta segments and 13 reverse primers for TCR Jbeta segments. The CDR3 region of rearranged TCR beta genes was amplified from genomic DNA by a multiplex PCR assay. On the Illumina HiSeq System, the amplified TCR beta libraries were sequenced as 87-base-pair reads. As for the original processing: A later analysis counted 75 million to 100 million unique TCR beta chains across the 550 to 800 repertoires, and 10 million to 11 million of these chains were shared by at least two donors. Raw reads were error-corrected and collapsed into unique sequences by a nearest-neighbor algorithm in which closely related sequences were merged to remove PCR and sequencing errors. V, D and J gene segments were assigned by aligning CDR3 sequences to IMGT reference sequences. For a sequence to be retained, at least a six-nucleotide match to both a V gene segment and a J gene segment was required. A rearrangement was called productive if the CDR3 had no stop codons and remained in frame with V and J, and every other rearrangement was called non-productive. CDR3 was defined according to IMGT convention as the region running from the second conserved V-encoded cysteine to the conserved J-encoded phenylalanine. The earlier analysis of 587 of the donors excluded sequences that lacked an unambiguous match to a single V gene segment. An earlier analysis of a few hundred of the donors classified V segments as functional when productive rearrangements were above 56.7% and as segregating when the standard deviation between donors was above 5%. To diagnose cytomegalovirus status from the catalog of TCR beta chain sequences, a statistical classification framework was built. In a later analysis, TCR nucleotide sequences were compared against IMGT/GENE-DB human TR gene sequences so that V and J genes could be assigned. Using the TCRdist pipeline, a later analysis assigned CDR3 sequences along with most-parsimonious VDJ recombination scenarios. In a later analysis, each TCR beta chain was defined by its CDR3 amino acid sequence together with its V-gene family, and reads lacking a unique V-gene family were excluded. In a later analysis, 500 to 700 highly shared, low-generation-probability nucleotide sequences were removed to address suspected cross-contamination and a sequencing artifact. In a later analysis, a clonal expansion index was calculated for each public chain from normalized within-repertoire ranks of inferred template counts. In a later analysis, generation probabilities were computed with a VDJ recombination model fitted to out-of-frame rearrangements, and the resulting probabilities were checked against IGoR. In a later analysis, TCR-TCR, TCR-HLA and TCR-CMV co-occurrence was scored with hypergeometric tests, and a repertoire-size bias correction was applied to TCR pairs. In a later analysis, false discovery rates were estimated by permuting HLA or CMV assignments 20 times. In a later analysis, co-occurring TCRs were grouped using DBSCAN, with TCRdist sequence similarity added in when clustering inside HLA-allele-positive subsets. Repertoires with fewer than 30,000 or more than 120,000 public chains were left out of co-occurrence clustering, as were about 5 repertoires with anomalous nucleotide sharing. TCRdb re-hosts the immuneACCESS table, in-frame sequences only. Its copies lack some clones; in the studies checked, an unresolved V gene accounts for under half of them, and the cause for the rest is not known. From that table come the V and J calls and clone size; the DNA was used to work out D and trimming. The table for this sample lists 70,000 or so clones; 68% of them were counted only once. Approximately 11% of the sample is held by the ten biggest clonotypes.

The CDR3 holds 15 amino acids from the cysteine to the phenylalanine. Left in the record is the CDR3 DNA by itself, 45 bases read in frame from the first base. V is trimmed back by 7 bases and J by 4 bases, and the junction contains 9 bases that no gene match accounts for. Taken from the germline V gene, the CDR1 and CDR2 loops are MNHNS and SASEGT. The origin of this receptor is a woman aged 25 to 39 in good health and CMV-seronegative. The sequence links TRBV6-1 to TRBJ2-3; 9 bases in the middle match TRBD1. The sequencing sample was made of PBMCs. The DNA sequence is as follows: TGTGCCAGCATTGGGATAGGACAGGGGTCAGATACGCAGTATTTT. It translates to CASIGIGQGSDTQYF.